This TCR beta chain originates from a study of blood T cells in healthy people across ages. CDR3 length: 15 residues. Germline V CDR1 and CDR2: MNHNS, SASEGT. V lost 5 bases and J lost 1, with 14 bases in between. Together with a sample-barcoded 5' primer, a J-beta primer mix was included in a second PCR lasting about 7 to 12 cycles. Each TCR beta cDNA got a 12-nucleotide random molecular identifier. TCRdb re-analysed the 5' RACE reads in MiXCR, keeping a single row per CDR3 protein. The table includes hundreds of thousands of distinct CDR3 sequences, roughly 56% detected once. The sample taken for sequencing was blood. The chain links TRBV6-1 to TRBJ2-5; D is perhaps TRBD2 (5 bases). The origin of this receptor is a man aged 35 to 55 in good health. The CDR3 here is CASSLALVSQETQYF. CDR3 bases: TGTGCCAGCAGTCTAGCCCTAGTAAGCCAAGAGACCCAGTACTTC.